This T cell receptor (beta chain) came from a study of control samples from healthy donors and cancer patients. CDR3 size: 13 residues. V lost 3 bases and J 6 bases, leaving 12 bases between the germline ends. The V gene's germline CDR1 is DFQATT and CDR2 SNEGSKA (reference sequence). Data came from immunoSEQ multiplex PCR; TCRdb stores just in-frame clones and leaves some out. This sample carries roughly 180,000 clones, 94% of them seen once, and the ten largest clones take about 1.4%. The sample was blood. V and J are TRBV20-1 and TRBJ2-4, with D tentatively TRBD1 (5 bases). This receptor was obtained from a woman aged 18-29 years in good health. The CDR3 coding sequence is TGCAGTGCTAGTCCCCAGGGAAGAAACATTCAGTACTTC. Translation: CSASPQGRNIQYF.